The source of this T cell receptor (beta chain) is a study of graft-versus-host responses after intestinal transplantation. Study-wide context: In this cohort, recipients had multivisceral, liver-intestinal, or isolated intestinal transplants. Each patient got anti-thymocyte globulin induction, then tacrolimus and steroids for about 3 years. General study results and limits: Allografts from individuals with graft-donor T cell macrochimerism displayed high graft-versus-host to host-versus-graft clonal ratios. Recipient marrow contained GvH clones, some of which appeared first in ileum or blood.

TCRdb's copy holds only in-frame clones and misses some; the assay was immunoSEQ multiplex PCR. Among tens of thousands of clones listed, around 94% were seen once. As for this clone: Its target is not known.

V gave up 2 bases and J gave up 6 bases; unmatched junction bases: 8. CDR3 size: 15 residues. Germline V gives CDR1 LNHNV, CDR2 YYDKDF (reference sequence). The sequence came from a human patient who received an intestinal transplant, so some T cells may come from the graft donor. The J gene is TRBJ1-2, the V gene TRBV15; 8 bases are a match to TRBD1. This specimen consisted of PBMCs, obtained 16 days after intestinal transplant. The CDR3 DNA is TGTGCCACCAGCAGATTAAGACAGGGGAGCAATGGCTACACCTTC. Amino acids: CATSRLRQGSNGYTF.